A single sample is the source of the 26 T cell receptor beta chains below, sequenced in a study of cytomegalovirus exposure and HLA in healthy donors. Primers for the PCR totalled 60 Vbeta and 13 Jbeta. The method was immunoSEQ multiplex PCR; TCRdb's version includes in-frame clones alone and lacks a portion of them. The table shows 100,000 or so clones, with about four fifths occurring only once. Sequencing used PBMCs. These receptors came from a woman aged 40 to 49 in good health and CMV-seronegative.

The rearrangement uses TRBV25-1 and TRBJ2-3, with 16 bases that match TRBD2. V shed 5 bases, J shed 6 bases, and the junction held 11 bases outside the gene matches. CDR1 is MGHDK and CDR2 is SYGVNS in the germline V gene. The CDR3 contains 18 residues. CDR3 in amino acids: CASSSPLGTSGRADTQYF. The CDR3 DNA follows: TGTGCCAGCAGTTCACCCCTCGGGACTAGCGGGAGGGCGGATACGCAGTATTTT. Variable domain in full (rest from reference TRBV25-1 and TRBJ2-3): EADIYQTPRYLVIGTGKKITLECSQTMGHDKMYWYQQDPGMELHLIHYSYGVNSTEKGDLSSESTVSRIRTEHFPLTLESARPSHTSQYLCASSSPLGTSGRADTQYFGPGTRLTVL.

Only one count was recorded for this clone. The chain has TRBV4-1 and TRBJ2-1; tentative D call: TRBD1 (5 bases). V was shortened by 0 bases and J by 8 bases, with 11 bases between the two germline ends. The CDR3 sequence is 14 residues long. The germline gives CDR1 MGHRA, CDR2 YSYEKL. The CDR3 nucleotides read TGCGCCAGCAGCCAAGATGCCAGGGCACATGAGCAGTTCTTC. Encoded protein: CASSQDARAHEQFF.

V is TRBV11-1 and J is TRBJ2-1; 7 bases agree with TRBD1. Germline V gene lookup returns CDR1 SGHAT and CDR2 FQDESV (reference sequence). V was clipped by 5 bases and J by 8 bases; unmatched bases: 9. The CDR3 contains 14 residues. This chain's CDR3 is CASSRNRGIHEQFF. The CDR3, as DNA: TGTGCCAGCAGCAGAAACAGGGGAATTCATGAGCAGTTCTTC.

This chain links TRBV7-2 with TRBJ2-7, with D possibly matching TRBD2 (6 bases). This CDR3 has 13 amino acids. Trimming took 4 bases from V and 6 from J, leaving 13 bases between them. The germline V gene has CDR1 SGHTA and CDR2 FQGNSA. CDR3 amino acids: CASSSYAGSEQYF. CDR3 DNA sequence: TGTGCCAGCAGCTCGTACGCGGGGAGCGAGCAGTACTTC.

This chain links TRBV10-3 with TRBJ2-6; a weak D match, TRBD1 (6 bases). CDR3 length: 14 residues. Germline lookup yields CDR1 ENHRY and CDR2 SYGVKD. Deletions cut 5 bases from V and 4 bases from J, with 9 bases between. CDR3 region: CAISLRGGANVLTF. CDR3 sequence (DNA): TGTGCCATCAGTCTCAGGGGAGGGGCCAACGTCCTGACTTTC.

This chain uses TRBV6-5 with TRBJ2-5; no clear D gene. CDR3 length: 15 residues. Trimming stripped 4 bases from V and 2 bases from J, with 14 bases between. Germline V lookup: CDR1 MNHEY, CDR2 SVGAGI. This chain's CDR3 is CASSSGSLVQETQYF. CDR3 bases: TGTGCCAGCAGTTCCGGGTCTCTAGTTCAAGAGACCCAGTACTTC.

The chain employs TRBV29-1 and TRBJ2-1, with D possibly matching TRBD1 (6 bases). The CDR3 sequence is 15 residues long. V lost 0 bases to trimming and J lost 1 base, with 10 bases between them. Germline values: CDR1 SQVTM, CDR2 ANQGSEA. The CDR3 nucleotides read TGCAGCGTTGAAGAGACGGACAGTTCCTACAATGAGCAGTTCTTC. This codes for CSVEETDSSYNEQFF.

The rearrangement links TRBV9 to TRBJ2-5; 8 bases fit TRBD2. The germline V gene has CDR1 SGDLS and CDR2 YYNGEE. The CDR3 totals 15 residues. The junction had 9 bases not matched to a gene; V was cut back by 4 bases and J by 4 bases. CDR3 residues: CASSPSSGMGETQYF. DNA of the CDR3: TGTGCCAGCAGCCCAAGTAGCGGGATGGGAGAGACCCAGTACTTC.

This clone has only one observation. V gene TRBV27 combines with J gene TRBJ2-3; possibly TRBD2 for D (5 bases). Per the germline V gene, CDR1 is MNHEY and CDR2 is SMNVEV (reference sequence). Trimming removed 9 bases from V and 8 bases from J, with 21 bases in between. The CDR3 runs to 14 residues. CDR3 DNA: TGTGCCAGTAGGCCGGGGTTAGAGATAGGTACGCAGTATTTT. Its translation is CASRPGLEIGTQYF.

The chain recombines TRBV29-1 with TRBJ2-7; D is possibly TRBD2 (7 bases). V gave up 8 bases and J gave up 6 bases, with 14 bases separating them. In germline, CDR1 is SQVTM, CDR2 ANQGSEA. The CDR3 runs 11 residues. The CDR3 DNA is TGCAGCTCCTGGGAGGGGGGCGAGCAGTACTTC. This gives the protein CSSWEGGEQYF.

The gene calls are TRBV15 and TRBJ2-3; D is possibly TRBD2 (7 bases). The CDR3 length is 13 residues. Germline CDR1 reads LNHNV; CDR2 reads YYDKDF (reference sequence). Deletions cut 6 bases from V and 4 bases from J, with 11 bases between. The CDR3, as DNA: TGTGCCACCAGAGGGGGAGGGGCAGATACGCAGTATTTT. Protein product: CATRGGGADTQYF. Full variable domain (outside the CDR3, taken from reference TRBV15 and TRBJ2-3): DAMVIQNPRYQVTQFGKPVTLSCSQTLNHNVMYWYQQKSSQAPKLLFHYYDKDFNNEADTPDNFQSRRPNTSFCFLDIRSPGLGDTAMYLCATRGGGADTQYFGPGTRLTVL.

Here the CDR3 DNA reads TGCAGCGTCGTTAGATTGAACACTGAAGCTTTCTTT. As protein: CSVVRLNTEAFF. The chain carries TRBV29-1 and TRBJ1-1; D gene unclear. The CDR3 totals 12 residues. Germline loops: CDR1 SQVTM, CDR2 ANQGSEA. Trimming removed 6 bases from V and 0 bases from J, with 8 bases in between.

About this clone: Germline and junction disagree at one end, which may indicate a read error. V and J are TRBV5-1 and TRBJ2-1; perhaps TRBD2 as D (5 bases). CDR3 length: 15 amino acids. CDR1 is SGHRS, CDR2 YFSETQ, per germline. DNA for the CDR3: TGCGCCAGCAACTTGGACGGGGTCTCCTACAATGAGCAGTTCTTC. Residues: CASNLDGVSYNEQFF.

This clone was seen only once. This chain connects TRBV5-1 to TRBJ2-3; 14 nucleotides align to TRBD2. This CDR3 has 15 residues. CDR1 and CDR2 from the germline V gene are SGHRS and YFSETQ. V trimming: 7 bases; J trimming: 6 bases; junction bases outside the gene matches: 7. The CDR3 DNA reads TGCGCCAGCGCACGGACTAGCGGGAGGTTGGATACGCAGTATTTT. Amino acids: CASARTSGRLDTQYF.

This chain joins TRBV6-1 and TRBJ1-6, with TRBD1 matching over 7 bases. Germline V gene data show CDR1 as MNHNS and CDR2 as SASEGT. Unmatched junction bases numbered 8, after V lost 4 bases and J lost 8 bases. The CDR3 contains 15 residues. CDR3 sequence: CASSVGTAEYSPLHF. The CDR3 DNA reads TGTGCCAGCAGTGTCGGGACAGCGGAGTATTCACCCCTCCACTTT.

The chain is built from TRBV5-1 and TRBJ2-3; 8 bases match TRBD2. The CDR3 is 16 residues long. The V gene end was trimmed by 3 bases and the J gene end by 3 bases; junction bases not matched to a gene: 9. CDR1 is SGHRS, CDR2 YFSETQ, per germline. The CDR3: CASSWGPSGGTDTQYF. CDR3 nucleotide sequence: TGCGCCAGCAGCTGGGGGCCAAGCGGGGGAACAGATACGCAGTATTTT.

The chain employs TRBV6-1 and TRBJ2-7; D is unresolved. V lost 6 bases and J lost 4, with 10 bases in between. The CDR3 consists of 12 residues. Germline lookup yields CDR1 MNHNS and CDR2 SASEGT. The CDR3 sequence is CASRGRFYEQYF. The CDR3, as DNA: TGTGCCAGCAGGGGCAGGTTTTACGAGCAGTACTTC.

CDR3 loop: CASSPGTGGEKLFF. CDR3 coding DNA: TGTGCCAGCAGTCCAGGGACAGGGGGCGAAAAACTGTTTTTT. The chain recombines TRBV27 with TRBJ1-4; TRBD1 aligns across 12 bases. This CDR3 contains 14 residues. Losses at the gene ends were 5 bases for V and 8 bases for J; bases not matched to a gene: 3. Germline V gene lookup returns CDR1 MNHEY and CDR2 SMNVEV (reference sequence).

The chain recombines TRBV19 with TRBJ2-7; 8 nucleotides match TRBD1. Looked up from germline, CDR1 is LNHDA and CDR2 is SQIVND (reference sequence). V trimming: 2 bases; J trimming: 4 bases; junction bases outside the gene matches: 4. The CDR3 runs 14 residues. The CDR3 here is CASSISQGAYEQYF. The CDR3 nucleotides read TGTGCCAGTAGTATATCGCAGGGGGCTTACGAGCAGTACTTC.

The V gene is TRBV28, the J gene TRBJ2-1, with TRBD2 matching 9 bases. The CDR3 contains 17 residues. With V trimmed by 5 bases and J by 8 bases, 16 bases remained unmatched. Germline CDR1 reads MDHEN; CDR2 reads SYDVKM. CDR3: CASSQGSSGSVRDEQFF. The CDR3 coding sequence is TGTGCCAGCAGTCAAGGTAGTAGCGGGAGTGTTAGGGATGAGCAGTTCTTC.

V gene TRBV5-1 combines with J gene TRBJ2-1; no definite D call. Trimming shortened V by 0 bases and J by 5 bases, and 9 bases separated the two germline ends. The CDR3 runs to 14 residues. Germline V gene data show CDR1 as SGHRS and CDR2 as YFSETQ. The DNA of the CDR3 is TGCGCCAGCAGCTTGGGCTCCCTAGACAATGAGCAGTTCTTC. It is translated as CASSLGSLDNEQFF.

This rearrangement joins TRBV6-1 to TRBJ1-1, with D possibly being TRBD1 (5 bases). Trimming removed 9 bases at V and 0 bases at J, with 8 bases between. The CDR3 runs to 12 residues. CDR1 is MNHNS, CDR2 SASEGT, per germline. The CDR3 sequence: CASQGLNTEAFF. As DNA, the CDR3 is TGTGCCAGTCAGGGTTTGAACACTGAAGCTTTCTTT.

The CDR3 nucleotides are TGCGCCAGCAGGCCAACTAGCGGGAGGGCCTACGAGCAGTACTTC. Amino acids: CASRPTSGRAYEQYF. This rearrangement joins TRBV5-1 to TRBJ2-7; 13 positions agree with TRBD2. Per the germline V gene, CDR1 is SGHRS and CDR2 is YFSETQ. The V segment lost 5 bases and the J segment 2 bases; nucleotides outside the gene matches: 4. CDR3 size: 15 residues. Full variable domain (remainder filled in from reference TRBV5-1 and TRBJ2-7): KAGVTQTPRYLIKTRGQQVTLSCSPISGHRSVSWYQQTPGQGLQFLFEYFSETQRNKGNFPGRFSGRQFSNSRSEMNVSTLELGDSALYLCASRPTSGRAYEQYFGPGTRLTVT.

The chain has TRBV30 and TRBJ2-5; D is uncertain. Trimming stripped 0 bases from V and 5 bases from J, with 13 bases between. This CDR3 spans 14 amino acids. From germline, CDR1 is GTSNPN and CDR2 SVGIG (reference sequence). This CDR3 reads CAWSVVLSRETQYF. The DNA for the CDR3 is TGTGCCTGGAGTGTTGTGCTATCTCGGGAGACCCAGTACTTC.

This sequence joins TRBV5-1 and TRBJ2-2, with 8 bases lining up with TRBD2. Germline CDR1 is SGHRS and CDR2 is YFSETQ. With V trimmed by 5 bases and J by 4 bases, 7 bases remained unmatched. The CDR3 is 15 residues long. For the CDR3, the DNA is TGCGCCAGCAGTCGGATCGGGGGGGCCACCGGGGAGCTGTTTTTT. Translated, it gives CASSRIGGATGELFF. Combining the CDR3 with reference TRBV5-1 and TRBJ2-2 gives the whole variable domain KAGVTQTPRYLIKTRGQQVTLSCSPISGHRSVSWYQQTPGQGLQFLFEYFSETQRNKGNFPGRFSGRQFSNSRSEMNVSTLELGDSALYLCASSRIGGATGELFFGEGSRLTVL.

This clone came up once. This CDR3 is CASSLAAVSDTQYF. DNA for the CDR3: TGCGCCAGCAGCTTGGCCGCAGTATCAGATACGCAGTATTTT. The chain has TRBV5-1 and TRBJ2-3; D gene unclear. There are 14 residues in the CDR3. V gave up 0 bases and J gave up 4 bases, with 9 bases separating them. CDR1 and CDR2 (germline): SGHRS, YFSETQ.